The 29 T cell receptor beta chains given below trace back to one sample, sequenced in a study of cytomegalovirus exposure and HLA in healthy donors. PCR primers comprised 60 Vbeta and 13 Jbeta primers. Profiling relied on immunoSEQ multiplex PCR, and the TCRdb table lists in-frame clones only, not all of them. The sample lists around 140,000 clones, 55% to 75% occurring once. Sequencing input: PBMCs. All receptors derive from a man between 50 and 59 years old in good health and CMV-seropositive.

V and J are TRBV5-1 and TRBJ1-5; D unresolved. CDR1 and CDR2 (germline): SGHRS, YFSETQ. The CDR3 runs 17 residues. The V and J ends lost 4 bases and 3 bases respectively, with 20 bases between them. As DNA, the CDR3 is TGCGCCAGCAGCCCCAACCCCCAGACACGGAACAATCAGCCCCAGCATTTT. Its protein product is CASSPNPQTRNNQPQHF.

The chain recombines TRBV5-1 with TRBJ2-5; D perhaps matches TRBD1 (5 bases). CDR1 and CDR2 from the germline V gene are SGHRS and YFSETQ. Trimming stripped 4 bases from V and 5 bases from J, with 18 bases between. The CDR3 is 15 residues long. In nucleotides, the CDR3 is TGCGCCAGCAGCCCCCTACGACAGATTCGGGAGACCCAGTACTTC. Its protein is CASSPLRQIRETQYF.

This clone was counted between two and nine times. Here the CDR3 reads CASSLAGSYEQYF. DNA for the CDR3: TGTGCCAGCAGTTTAGCGGGGTCCTACGAGCAGTACTTC. The rearrangement links TRBV27 to TRBJ2-7; the D gene is possibly TRBD2 (6 bases). Germline lookup yields CDR1 MNHEY and CDR2 SMNVEV (reference sequence). The CDR3 is 13 residues long. Trimming removed 2 bases at V and 1 base at J, with 6 bases between.

The V and J genes are TRBV6-6 and TRBJ2-7; D is undetermined. The V end was cut by 2 bases, the J end by 1 base, with 6 bases between. Germline V gene sequence: CDR1 MNHNY, CDR2 SVGAGI (reference sequence). The CDR3 is 13 amino acids. CDR3 protein: CASSYTRSYEQYF. The CDR3 DNA reads TGTGCCAGCAGTTACACTCGATCCTACGAGCAGTACTTC.

The V gene is TRBV7-9, the J gene TRBJ2-7; D ambiguous. Deletions cut 4 bases from V and 4 bases from J, with 11 bases between. The CDR3 length is 13 residues. Germline values: CDR1 SEHNR, CDR2 FQNEAQ (reference sequence). CDR3 region: CASSSKQTYEQYF. The CDR3 DNA reads as TGTGCCAGCAGCTCAAAACAGACATACGAGCAGTACTTC.

This clone was seen a handful of times. J is TRBJ1-4 and V is TRBV2; D gene uncertain. V was trimmed by 3 bases and J by 6 bases, leaving 5 bases between them. Germline V gives CDR1 SNHLY, CDR2 FYNNEI. The CDR3 is made up of 12 amino acids. CDR3: CASSDSDEKLFF. The DNA for the CDR3 is TGTGCCAGCAGTGACTCGGATGAAAAACTGTTTTTT.

This chain connects TRBV4-2 to TRBJ1-2; D might be TRBD1 (5 bases). This CDR3 is 13 amino acids long. CDR1 is LGHNA, CDR2 YNFKEQ, per germline. The V and J ends lost 1 base and 4 bases respectively, with 7 bases between them. CDR3 coding DNA: TGTGCCAGCAGCCAAGGACAGAGCTATGGCTACACCTTC. This gives the protein CASSQGQSYGYTF.

V gene TRBV7-2 combines with J gene TRBJ2-7; 7 bases line up with TRBD2. Germline-derived CDR1 and CDR2 are SGHTA and FQGNSA. CDR3 length equals 15 residues. Germline trimming cut 4 bases from V and 8 bases from J; bases unmatched to any gene: 14. This CDR3 is CASSSIAGLARKQYF. The DNA of the CDR3 is TGTGCCAGCAGCTCAATAGCGGGTCTCGCGAGGAAGCAGTACTTC.

This clone was recorded a few times. The gene calls are TRBV6-4 and TRBJ2-2; 11 positions match TRBD1. The V gene end was trimmed by 4 bases and the J gene end by 2 bases; junction bases not matched to a gene: 9. Germline V lookup: CDR1 MRHNA, CDR2 SNTAGT. The CDR3 covers 18 residues. This CDR3 reads CASSATGTGGDNTGELFF. DNA for the CDR3: TGTGCCAGCAGTGCAACCGGGACAGGGGGTGATAACACCGGGGAGCTGTTTTTT.

The J gene is TRBJ1-2, the V gene TRBV9; D may be TRBD1 (5 bases). V gave up 0 bases and J gave up 4 bases, with 25 bases separating them. The CDR3 consists of 19 residues. Germline V gives CDR1 SGDLS, CDR2 YYNGEE. CDR3 protein: CASSVADGRGRTRLYGYTF. CDR3 coding DNA: TGTGCCAGCAGCGTAGCGGACGGAAGGGGCCGTACCCGACTCTATGGCTACACCTTC. The whole variable domain, filled in from reference TRBV9 and TRBJ1-2, reads DSGVTQTPKHLITATGQRVTLRCSPRSGDLSVYWYQQSLDQGLQFLIQYYNGEERAKGNILERFSAQQFPDLHSELNLSSLELGDSALYFCASSVADGRGRTRLYGYTFGSGTRLTVV.

The chain employs TRBV2 and TRBJ2-5; no clear D gene. CDR3 length equals 13 residues. The V end was cut by 4 bases, the J end by 2 bases, with 8 bases between. Germline V CDR1 and CDR2: SNHLY, FYNNEI. The CDR3 DNA sequence: TGTGCCAGCAGTGTTGAGTGGCAAGAGACCCAGTACTTC. It codes for CASSVEWQETQYF. Drawing the rest from reference TRBV2 and TRBJ2-5, the complete variable domain is EPEVTQTPSHQVTQMGQEVILRCVPISNHLYFYWYRQILGQKVEFLVSFYNNEISEKSEIFDDQFSVERPDGSNFTLKIRSTKLEDSAMYFCASSVEWQETQYFGPGTRLLVL.

The chain is built from TRBV12-5 and TRBJ1-5, with no clear D. Trimming took 0 bases from V and 4 from J, leaving 13 bases between them. The germline V gene has CDR1 LGHNT and CDR2 FRNRAP. The CDR3 loop spans 16 amino acids. The CDR3 reads CASGLVSPTGNQPQHF. As DNA, the CDR3 is TGTGCTAGTGGTTTGGTATCTCCGACGGGAAATCAGCCCCAGCATTTT.

This chain connects TRBV7-9 to TRBJ1-6; no clear D. CDR1 and CDR2 (germline): SEHNR, FQNEAQ (reference sequence). The length of the CDR3 is 14 residues. V dropped 3 bases and J dropped 5 bases, with 8 bases sitting between them. The CDR3 region has the DNA TGTGCCAGCAGCTTCCAGGTTAATAATTCACCCCTCCACTTT. This encodes CASSFQVNNSPLHF. The full variable domain, with the rest looked up from reference TRBV7-9 and TRBJ1-6, is DTGVSQNPRHKITKRGQNVTFRCDPISEHNRLYWYRQTLGQGPEFLTYFQNEAQLEKSRLLSDRFSAERPKGSFSTLEIQRTEQGDSAMYLCASSFQVNNSPLHFGNGTRLTVT.

The CDR3 reads CASSYSTVEKLFF. DNA for the CDR3: TGTGCCAGCAGTTACTCTACGGTCGAAAAACTGTTTTTT. The rearrangement joins TRBV6-6 to TRBJ1-4; D is uncertain. The CDR3 is made up of 13 amino acids. V gave up 0 bases and J gave up 8 bases, with 7 bases separating them. The germline gives CDR1 MNHNY, CDR2 SVGAGI (reference sequence).

CDR3 amino acids: CASSLPTGGGQTQYF. As DNA, the CDR3 is TGTGCCAGCAGTTTACCTACAGGGGGAGGGCAGACCCAGTACTTC. The gene calls are TRBV28 and TRBJ2-5; a possible D gene is TRBD1 (8 bases). The CDR3 is made up of 15 amino acids. The V end was cut by 2 bases, the J end by 6 bases, with 16 bases between. Germline V gives CDR1 MDHEN, CDR2 SYDVKM.

The rearrangement uses TRBV6-1 and TRBJ1-3; TRBD1 matches 7 bases. The V and J ends lost 3 bases and 4 bases, in that order; junction bases with no gene match: 9. The CDR3 covers 16 residues. Germline V gene lookup returns CDR1 MNHNS and CDR2 SASEGT. The CDR3 protein is CASSDLFGTVGNTIYF. CDR3 nucleotide sequence: TGTGCCAGCAGTGACCTCTTTGGGACAGTAGGAAACACCATATATTTT.

The chain has TRBV2 and TRBJ2-7; the match to TRBD1 covers 9 bases. V shed 2 bases and J 4 bases; nucleotides not matched to a gene: 9. The CDR3 loop spans 16 amino acids. Germline CDR1 is SNHLY and CDR2 is FYNNEI. The CDR3 coding sequence is TGTGCCAGCAGTGAAAAGGGACAGGGAGCGTATTACGAGCAGTACTTC. Protein sequence: CASSEKGQGAYYEQYF.

The rearrangement links TRBV19 to TRBJ2-1; 7 bases agree with TRBD2. The CDR3 extends over 13 amino acids. V dropped 7 bases and J dropped 3; count of bases not matched to a gene: 3. Germline assignment: CDR1 LNHDA and CDR2 SQIVND (reference sequence). The CDR3 sequence is CASKSGNYNEQFF. CDR3 nucleotide sequence: TGTGCCAGTAAAAGCGGGAACTACAATGAGCAGTTCTTC.

The rearrangement links TRBV6-5 to TRBJ2-1; 7 bases align to TRBD1. The CDR3 consists of 15 residues. Germline values: CDR1 MNHEY, CDR2 SVGAGI. The J segment lost 9 bases and the V segment lost 0 bases, leaving 8 bases of the junction unmatched. CDR3: CASSYSNRGEGEQFF. In DNA, the CDR3 is TGTGCCAGCAGTTACTCCAACAGGGGAGAAGGTGAGCAGTTCTTC.

This chain links TRBV5-1 with TRBJ1-2; 7 nucleotides line up with TRBD1. V trimming: 0 bases; J trimming: 5 bases; junction bases outside the gene matches: 4. This CDR3 spans 14 amino acids. Germline V CDR1 and CDR2: SGHRS, YFSETQ. This CDR3 is CASSLDRGLYGYTF. In DNA form, the CDR3 reads TGCGCCAGCAGCTTGGACAGGGGCTTATATGGCTACACCTTC.

The chain joins TRBV10-3 to TRBJ2-5; the match to TRBD1 covers 12 bases. J lost 5 bases, V lost 8 bases, and 12 bases had no gene match. The CDR3 is 16 residues long. Germline values: CDR1 ENHRY, CDR2 SYGVKD. The CDR3 protein is CAIRGTGGESGETQYF. CDR3 coding DNA: TGTGCCATCCGCGGGACAGGGGGCGAGTCGGGCGAGACCCAGTACTTC.

The chain links TRBV9 to TRBJ2-1, with 9 bases aligning to TRBD2. Germline values: CDR1 SGDLS, CDR2 YYNGEE. This CDR3 is 17 amino acids long. The J segment lost 6 bases and the V segment lost 2 bases, leaving 12 bases of the junction unmatched. CDR3 coding DNA: TGTGCCAGCAGCGTGGGTAGCGGGAGTCAGCGGGGCAATGAGCAGTTCTTC. Its protein is CASSVGSGSQRGNEQFF.

Remarks on this clone: Other DNA sequences in the same sample also yield this CDR3. The rearrangement links TRBV5-1 to TRBJ1-4; 7 positions match TRBD1. The junction had 3 bases not matched to a gene; V was cut back by 0 bases and J by 4 bases. This CDR3 contains 15 residues. Germline values: CDR1 SGHRS, CDR2 YFSETQ. The CDR3 loop is CASSLGDRDNEKLFF. In DNA, the CDR3 is TGCGCCAGCAGCTTGGGGGACAGAGATAATGAAAAACTGTTTTTT.

The genes are TRBV5-1 and TRBJ2-5; 9 nucleotides align to TRBD2. CDR3 length: 15 amino acids. V dropped 0 bases and J dropped 5; count of bases not matched to a gene: 5. Germline V gives CDR1 SGHRS, CDR2 YFSETQ. DNA for the CDR3: TGCGCCAGCAGCTTGGGTGCGGGAGGGCCGGAGACCCAGTACTTC. Protein: CASSLGAGGPETQYF.

The chain joins TRBV7-8 to TRBJ2-7; D might be TRBD2 (5 bases). V shed 6 bases and J shed 3 bases, with 18 bases lying between them. Germline V lookup: CDR1 SGHVS, CDR2 FQNEAQ. The CDR3 has 15 residues. The CDR3 DNA reads as TGTGCCAGCAGTCCCCTGTACGGGGAACTCTACGAGCAGTACTTC. Amino acid sequence: CASSPLYGELYEQYF. The entire variable domain, with the rest obtained from reference TRBV7-8 and TRBJ2-7, is as follows: GAGVSQSPRYKVAKRGQDVALRCDPISGHVSLFWYQQALGQGPEFLTYFQNEAQLDKSGLPSDRFFAERPEGSVSTLKIQRTQQEDSAVYLCASSPLYGELYEQYFGPGTRLTVT.

V gene TRBV4-1 combines with J gene TRBJ1-1; the D gene is possibly TRBD1 (5 bases). The germline V gene has CDR1 MGHRA and CDR2 YSYEKL. Between the trimmed V and J ends, which lost 0 bases and 5 bases, there was a span of 13 bases. CDR3 length: 15 amino acids. The CDR3 reads CASSQDTRGWTEAFF. In DNA form, the CDR3 reads TGCGCCAGCAGCCAAGATACCCGGGGGTGGACTGAAGCTTTCTTT.

The rearrangement uses TRBV2 and TRBJ2-7, with TRBD1 matching 8 bases. This CDR3 has 13 residues. Germline V gene sequence: CDR1 SNHLY, CDR2 FYNNEI. After removal of 10 bases from V and 4 bases from J, the junction contained 9 bases not matched to a gene. CDR3 DNA sequence: TGTGCCAAAGGAGACAGGGGAAGGTACGAGCAGTACTTC. Its translation: CAKGDRGRYEQYF.

This chain joins TRBV21-1 and TRBJ2-7; TRBD1, the table's D call, lacks a check against the DNA. TRBV21-1 is annotated as a pseudogene. This CDR3 has 16 residues. CDR3 amino acids: CASSRGSTGGSYEQYF. The CDR3 nucleotides read TGTGCCAGCAGCAGGGGTTCGACAGGGGGCTCCTACGAGCAGTACTTC.

This chain joins TRBV19 and TRBJ1-5, with 9 bases matching TRBD1. J was trimmed by 7 bases and V by 5 bases; bases with no gene match: 6. From germline, CDR1 is LNHDA and CDR2 SQIVND (reference sequence). The CDR3 extends over 14 amino acids. CDR3 amino acids: CASSFTGGSQPQHF. CDR3 bases: TGTGCCAGTAGTTTCACAGGGGGCTCGCAGCCCCAGCATTTT.